This T cell receptor (beta chain) was retrieved from a study of blood T cell repertoires in COVID-19. Study-level information: The United States, Italy and Spain were the sources of the acute and convalescent COVID-19 samples. T cells, B-cell-depleted T cells, or PBMCs supplied cDNA or gDNA.

Source study methods: Amplification with reference gene primers provided the estimates of nucleated cell counts. The assay was immunoSEQ multiplex PCR, and TCRdb's table has in-frame clones only and misses some. That table furnishes V, J and clone size, whereas the DNA furnished D and trimming. The sample lists roughly 150,000 clones, roughly nine tenths occurring once. Deletions cut 3 bases from V and 5 bases from J, with 8 bases between. The CDR3 totals 13 residues. Germline CDR1 and CDR2: KGHSH and LQKENI. V is TRBV18 and J is TRBJ2-1; D is unresolved. This receptor was taken from a woman in her 70s with acute or convalescent COVID-19. The specimen was peripheral blood. The CDR3 coding sequence is TGTGCCAGCTCACCCGGCGGAAACAATGAGCAGTTCTTC. Translation: CASSPGGNNEQFF. Supplemented by reference TRBV18 and TRBJ2-1, the full variable domain reads NAGVMQNPRHLVRRRGQEARLRCSPMKGHSHVYWYRQLPEEGLKFMVYLQKENIIDESGMPKERFSAEFPKEGPSILRIQQVVRGDSAAYFCASSPGGNNEQFFGPGTRLTVL.